The T cell receptor (beta chain) described here comes from a study of beta chain features in type 1 diabetes. The whole isolated RNA underwent reverse transcription, so sequencing captured expressed TCRB transcripts. The method was immunoSEQ multiplex PCR; TCRdb's version includes in-frame clones alone and lacks a portion of them. The sample gives 680,000 or so clones, about 16% of which show up once; under 0.095% is in the top ten. This clone is a singleton in its sample. Its cognate antigen is unknown. Notes on the study in general: TCRB CDR3s from Type 1 diabetes patients were moderately but significantly shorter in all four CD4+ subsets.

The germline gives CDR1 SGDLS, CDR2 YYNGEE. Germline trimming cut 1 base from V and 3 bases from J; bases unmatched to any gene: 7. The CDR3 has 16 amino acids. The sequence came from a man between 18 and 29 years old in good health. The sequenced material came from naive CD4+ T cells from blood. This chain joins TRBV9 and TRBJ2-5; 9 bases line up with TRBD2. CDR3 protein: CASSVSAAGGEETQYF. The CDR3, as DNA: TGTGCCAGCAGCGTAAGTGCGGCGGGAGGGGAAGAGACCCAGTACTTC.